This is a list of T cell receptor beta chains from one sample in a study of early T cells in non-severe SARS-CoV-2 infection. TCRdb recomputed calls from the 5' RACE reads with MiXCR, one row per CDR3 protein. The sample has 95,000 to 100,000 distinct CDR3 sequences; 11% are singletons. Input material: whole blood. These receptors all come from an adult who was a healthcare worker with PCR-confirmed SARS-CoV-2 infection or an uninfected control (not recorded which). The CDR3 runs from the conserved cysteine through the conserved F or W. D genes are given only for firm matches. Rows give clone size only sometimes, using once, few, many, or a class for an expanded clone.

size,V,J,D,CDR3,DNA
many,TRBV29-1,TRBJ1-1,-,CSVPTRGLVNTEAFF,TGCAGCGTCCCCACTCGGGGCCTGGTGAACACTGAAGCTTTCTTT
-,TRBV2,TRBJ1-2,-,CASSEASGTIYGYTF,TGTGCCAGCAGTGAAGCCTCCGGGACCATCTATGGCTACACCTTC
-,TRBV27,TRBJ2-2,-,CASISRQGRTGELFF,TGTGCCAGCATAAGTCGTCAGGGGCGGACCGGGGAGCTGTTTTTT
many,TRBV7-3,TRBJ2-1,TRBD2,CASSSQQRGAPNEQFF,TGTGCCAGCAGTTCACAACAGCGGGGGGCCCCCAATGAGCAGTTCTTC
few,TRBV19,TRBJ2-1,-,CASSIAGSSYNEQFF,TGTGCCAGTAGTATTGCGGGCAGCTCCTACAATGAGCAGTTCTTC
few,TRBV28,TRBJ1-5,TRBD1,CASSTGTGAMLRPQHF,TGTGCCAGCAGCACCGGGACAGGGGCAATGTTGCGGCCCCAGCATTTT
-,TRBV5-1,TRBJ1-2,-,CASSLEGLGYTF,TGCGCCAGCAGCTTGGAGGGGCTCGGCTACACCTTC
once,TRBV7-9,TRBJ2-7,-,CASSSQTREYEQYF,TGTGCCAGCAGCTCCCAAACCCGGGAATACGAGCAGTACTTC
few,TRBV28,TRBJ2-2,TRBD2,CASSSPGLAMTGELFF,TGTGCCAGCAGCAGTCCGGGACTAGCGATGACCGGGGAGCTGTTTTTT
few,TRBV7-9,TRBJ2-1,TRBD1,CASSARDRGANEQFF,TGTGCCAGCAGCGCTCGGGACAGGGGGGCCAATGAGCAGTTCTTC
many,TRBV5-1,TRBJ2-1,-,CASSAGSSYNEQFF,TGCGCCAGCAGCGCCGGGAGCTCCTACAATGAGCAGTTCTTC
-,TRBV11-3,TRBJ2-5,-,CASSLGGRQETQYF,TGTGCCAGCAGCTTAGGGGGTCGGCAAGAGACCCAGTACTTC
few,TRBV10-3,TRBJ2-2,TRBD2,CAISESGRAGGTGELFF,TGTGCCATCAGTGAGTCTGGTCGAGCGGGGGGGACCGGGGAGCTGTTTTTT